The TCR beta chain described here comes from a study of OX40 agonist ivuxolimab in advanced cancers. Study at large: Administration of intravenous ivuxolimab to patients occurred every 2 weeks at 0.01 to 10 mg/kg. The dose-escalation group included hepatocellular carcinoma, melanoma, renal cell carcinoma and head and neck cancer. Study-wide results and limits: At 0.1 to 3.0 mg/kg, CD4+ and CD8+ blood T cells expanded clonally by week 6. In general, CD8+ T cells held more expanded clones than CD4+ did, on average.

Assay used: immunoSEQ multiplex PCR; TCRdb lists only in-frame clones, some missing. This table has about 54,000 clones, 80% to 95% appearing once. In this sample, this clone turned up once. Its antigen is unidentified. CDR1 LNHDA and CDR2 SQIVND come from the germline V gene (reference sequence). The CDR3 consists of 17 residues. V lost 5 bases and J lost 1, with 20 bases in between. The chain joins TRBV19 to TRBJ1-1; D unresolved. This receptor was taken from an adult with an advanced solid tumor such as melanoma, head and neck, liver or kidney cancer. Source: CD4+ or CD8+ T cells sorted from blood, taken in a trial of the OX40 agonist ivuxolimab. CDR3 residues: CASSAIPMGYENTEAFF. The CDR3 DNA is TGTGCCAGTAGTGCCATCCCCATGGGTTACGAGAACACTGAAGCTTTCTTT. Based on the CDR3 plus reference TRBV19 and TRBJ1-1, the full variable domain is DGGITQSPKYLFRKEGQNVTLSCEQNLNHDAMYWYRQDPGQGLRLIYYSQIVNDFQKGDIAEGYSVSREKKESFPLTVTSAQKNPTAFYLCASSAIPMGYENTEAFFGQGTRLTVV.